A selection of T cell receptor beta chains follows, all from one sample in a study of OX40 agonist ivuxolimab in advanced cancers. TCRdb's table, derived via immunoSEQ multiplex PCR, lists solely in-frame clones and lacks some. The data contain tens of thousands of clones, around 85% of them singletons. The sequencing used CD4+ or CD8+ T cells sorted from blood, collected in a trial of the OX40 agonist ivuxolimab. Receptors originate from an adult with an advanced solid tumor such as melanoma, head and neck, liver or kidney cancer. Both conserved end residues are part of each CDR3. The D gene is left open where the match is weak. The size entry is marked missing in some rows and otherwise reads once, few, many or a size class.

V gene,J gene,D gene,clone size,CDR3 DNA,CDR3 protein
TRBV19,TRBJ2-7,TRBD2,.,TGTGCCAGTACCCCCGGGGGGGGGTACGAGCAGTACTTC,CASTPGGGYEQYF
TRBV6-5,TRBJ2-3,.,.,TGTGCCAGCAGCTTCCACCCGGATACGCAGTATTTT,CASSFHPDTQYF
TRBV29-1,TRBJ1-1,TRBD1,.,TGCAGCGTTGAAGATTGGGGACAGGGCCTCATCATGAACACTGAAGCTTTCTTT,CSVEDWGQGLIMNTEAFF
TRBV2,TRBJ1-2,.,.,TGTGCCAGCAGTGAACAGACAGATGTGGATGGCTACACCTTC,CASSEQTDVDGYTF
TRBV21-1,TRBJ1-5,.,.,TGTGCCAGCAGCAACATGGCAGGAGATAGCAATCAGCCCCAGCATTTT,CASSNMAGDSNQPQHF
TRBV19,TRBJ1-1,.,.,TGTGCCAGCCAACCAGAGAACACTGAAGCTTTCTTT,CASQPENTEAFF
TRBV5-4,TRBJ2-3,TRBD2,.,TGTGCCAGCAGCTTGGGTACTTGGACTAGCGGGGACACAGATACGCAGTATTTT,CASSLGTWTSGDTDTQYF
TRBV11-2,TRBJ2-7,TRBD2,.,TGTGCCAGCAGCCCATGGACTAGCGGGGGCACCTACGAGCAGTACTTC,CASSPWTSGGTYEQYF
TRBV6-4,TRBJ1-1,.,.,TGTGCCAGCAGTGAACAGGGGAACACTGAAGCTTTCTTT,CASSEQGNTEAFF
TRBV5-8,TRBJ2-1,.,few,TGTGCCAGCAGCTTTCATGCAGGGAACAACAATGAGCAGTTCTTC,CASSFHAGNNNEQFF
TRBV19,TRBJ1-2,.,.,TGTGCCAGTAGCACCTGGGACAACATTAACTATGGCTACACCTTC,CASSTWDNINYGYTF
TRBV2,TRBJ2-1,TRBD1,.,TGTGCCAGCAAAAACCCAGGGGGCGCCTACGACAATGAGCAGTTCTTC,CASKNPGGAYDNEQFF
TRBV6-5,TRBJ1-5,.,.,TGTGCCAGCAGTGAAGTACCCGTCAATCAGCCCCAGCATTTT,CASSEVPVNQPQHF